This T cell receptor beta chain derives from a study of OX40 agonist ivuxolimab in advanced cancers. The CDR3 spans 13 residues. V lost 4 bases to trimming and J lost 11 bases, with 17 bases between them. Germline-derived CDR1 and CDR2 are SQVTM and ANQGSEA. The repertoire was sequenced with immunoSEQ multiplex PCR; TCRdb's copy has only in-frame clones and lacks some. The data hold some 79,000 clones, with roughly 90% observed a single time. This chain uses TRBV29-1 with TRBJ1-4, with TRBD1 as a possible D gene (5 bases). This sequence was found in an adult with an advanced solid tumor such as melanoma, head and neck, liver or kidney cancer. Sequencing used CD4+ or CD8+ T cells sorted from blood, obtained in a trial of the OX40 agonist ivuxolimab. This CDR3 is CSVGFSGGTKLFF. In DNA form, the CDR3 reads TGCAGCGTTGGCTTCTCGGGAGGGACGAAACTGTTTTTT. The full variable domain, rest sourced from reference TRBV29-1 and TRBJ1-4, is SAVISQKPSRDICQRGTSLTIQCQVDSQVTMMFWYRQQPGQSLTLIATANQGSEATYESGFVIDKFPISRPNLTFSTLTVSNMSPEDSSIYLCSVGFSGGTKLFFGSGTQLSVL.